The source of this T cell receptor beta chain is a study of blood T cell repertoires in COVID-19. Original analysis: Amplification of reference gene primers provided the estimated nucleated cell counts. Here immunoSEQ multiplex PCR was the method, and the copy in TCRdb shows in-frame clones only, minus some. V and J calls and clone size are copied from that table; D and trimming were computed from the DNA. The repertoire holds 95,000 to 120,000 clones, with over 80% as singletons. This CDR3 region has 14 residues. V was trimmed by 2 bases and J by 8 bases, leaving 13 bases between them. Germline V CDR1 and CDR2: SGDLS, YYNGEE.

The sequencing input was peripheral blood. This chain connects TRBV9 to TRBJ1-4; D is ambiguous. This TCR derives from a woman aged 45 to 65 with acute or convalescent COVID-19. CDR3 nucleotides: TGTGCCAGCAGCGTCCTCCCGACGGGGGAAAAACTGTTTTTT. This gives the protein CASSVLPTGEKLFF.